The clone carrying this TCR beta chain was found a few times. Its target is unknown. The data originate from a study of T cells in tumors after PD-1 blockade. Study summary: Tumor samples averaged about 25,000 templates (range roughly 554-100,000) and around 6,100 unique clonotypes. Study findings and constraints: Clonal replacement was seen across treatment, not between pre-treatment samples.

The germline V and J ends were trimmed by 1 base and 9 bases, with 8 bases remaining between them. Germline V gene lookup returns CDR1 SGHRS and CDR2 YFSETQ. This CDR3 is built from 12 residues. The assay was immunoSEQ multiplex PCR, and TCRdb's table has in-frame clones only and misses some. This sample has about 3,800 clones, with roughly 64% found just once. Each patient got pembrolizumab 200 mg every 3 weeks or cemiplimab 350 mg every 2 weeks. Input was 616 ng to 6,004 ng of genomic DNA from tumor or blood. This chain connects TRBV5-1 to TRBJ2-1; no firm D call. The source of this sequence is a human donor with cutaneous squamous cell carcinoma. The specimen was tumor tissue, collected after anti-PD-1 treatment. The CDR3 DNA sequence: TGCGCCAGCAGCTTGTGGGTGGGTGAGCAGTTCTTC. Amino acids: CASSLWVGEQFF.